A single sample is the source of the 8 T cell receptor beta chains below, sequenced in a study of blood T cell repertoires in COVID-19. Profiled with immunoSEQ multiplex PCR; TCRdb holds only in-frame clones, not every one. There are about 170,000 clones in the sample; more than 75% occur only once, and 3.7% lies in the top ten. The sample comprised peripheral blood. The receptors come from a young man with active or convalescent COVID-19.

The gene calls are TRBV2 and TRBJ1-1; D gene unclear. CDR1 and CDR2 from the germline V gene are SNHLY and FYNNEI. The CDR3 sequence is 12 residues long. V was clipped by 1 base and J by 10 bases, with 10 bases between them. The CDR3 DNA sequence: TGTGCCAGCAGTGAAGAGACTAGGGCAGCTTTCTTT. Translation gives CASSEETRAAFF.

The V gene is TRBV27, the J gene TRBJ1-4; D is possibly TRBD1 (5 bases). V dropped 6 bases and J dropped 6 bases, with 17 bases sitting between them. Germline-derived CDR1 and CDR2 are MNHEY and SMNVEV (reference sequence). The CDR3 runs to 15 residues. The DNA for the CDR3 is TGTGCCAGCAGCCCCGTGGTAGTAGGGGATGAAAAACTGTTTTTT. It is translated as CASSPVVVGDEKLFF.

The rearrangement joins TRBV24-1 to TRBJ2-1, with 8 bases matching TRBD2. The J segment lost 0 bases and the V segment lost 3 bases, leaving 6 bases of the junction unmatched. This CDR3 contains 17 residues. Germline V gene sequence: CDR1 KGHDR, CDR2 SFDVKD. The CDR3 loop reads CATSDLPGLDSYNEQFF. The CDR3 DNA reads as TGTGCCACCAGTGATCTCCCGGGACTAGACTCCTACAATGAGCAGTTCTTC.

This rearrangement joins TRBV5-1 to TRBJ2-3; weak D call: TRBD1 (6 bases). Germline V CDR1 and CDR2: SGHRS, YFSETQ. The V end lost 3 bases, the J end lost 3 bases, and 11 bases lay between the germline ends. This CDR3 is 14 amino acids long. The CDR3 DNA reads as TGCGCCAGCAGCTCACAGGGAGATACAGATACGCAGTATTTT. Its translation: CASSSQGDTDTQYF.

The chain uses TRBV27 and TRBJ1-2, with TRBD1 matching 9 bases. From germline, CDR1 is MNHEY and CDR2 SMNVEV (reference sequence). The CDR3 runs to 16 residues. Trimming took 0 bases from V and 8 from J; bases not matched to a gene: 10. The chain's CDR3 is CASSLSWDRALFGYTF. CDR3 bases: TGTGCCAGCAGTTTATCGTGGGACAGGGCACTGTTCGGCTACACCTTC.

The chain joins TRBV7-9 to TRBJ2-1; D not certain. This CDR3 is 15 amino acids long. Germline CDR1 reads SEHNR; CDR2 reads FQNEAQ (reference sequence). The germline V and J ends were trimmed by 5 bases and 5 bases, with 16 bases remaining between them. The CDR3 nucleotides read TGTGCCAGCAGCCCTTTGGAGTGGAGCCACAATGAGCAGTTCTTC. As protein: CASSPLEWSHNEQFF.

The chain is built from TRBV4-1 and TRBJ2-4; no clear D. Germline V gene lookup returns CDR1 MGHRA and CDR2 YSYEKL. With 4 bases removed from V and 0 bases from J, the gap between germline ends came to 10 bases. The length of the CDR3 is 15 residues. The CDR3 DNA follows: TGCGCCAGCAGCCTATTACAGATAGCCAAAAACATTCAGTACTTC. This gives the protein CASSLLQIAKNIQYF.

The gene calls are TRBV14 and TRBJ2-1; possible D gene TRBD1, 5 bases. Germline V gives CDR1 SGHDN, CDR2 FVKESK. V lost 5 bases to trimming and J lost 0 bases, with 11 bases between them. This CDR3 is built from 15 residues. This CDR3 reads CASSWGPLSYNEQFF. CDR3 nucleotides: TGTGCCAGCAGCTGGGGCCCCCTCTCCTACAATGAGCAGTTCTTC.